This T cell receptor (beta chain) was sequenced during a study of blood T cells in healthy people across ages. Study conclusions and caveats: Diversity figures based on one million T cells were deemed too low. Long-lived donors carried more naive CD4+ cells and greater diversity than aged donors. Lack of knowledge of donor CMV status possibly confounded expanded clonotype changes.

Comment on this clonotype: Its specificity is unknown.

The use of a sample-barcoded 5' primer and a J-beta primer mix characterized a second PCR of roughly 6 to 11 cycles. A tag from a template-switch adaptor with 12 random nucleotides marked each cDNA molecule. TCRdb redid the calling of the 5' RACE reads with MiXCR, one entry per CDR3 protein. Of more than 800,000 distinct CDR3 sequences in the sample, under 35% were seen once. This CDR3 region has 18 residues. V was trimmed by 2 bases and J by 1 base, leaving 18 bases between them. Germline loops: CDR1 SGHTA, CDR2 FQGNSA. The chain recombines TRBV7-2 with TRBJ2-1; the D is unclear. The sample consisted of blood. The clonotype was recovered from a woman aged 80 or over in good health. DNA of the CDR3: TGTGCCAGCAGCTTACTCTCAGCGACCAGGTTATCCTACAATGAGCAGTTCTTC. Translation gives CASSLLSATRLSYNEQFF.